This TCR beta chain was sequenced in a study of cytomegalovirus exposure and HLA in healthy donors. Across the whole study: Of a few hundred genotyped donors, roughly 81% grouped in the Caucasian-associated ancestry cluster.

This CDR3 contains 16 residues. Germline CDR1 and CDR2: SGHRS and YFSETQ. The V gene end was trimmed by 5 bases and the J gene end by 8 bases; junction bases not matched to a gene: 7. The PCR used 60 Vbeta and 13 Jbeta primers. Under the authors' procedure: Approximately 87 million unique TCR beta chains, roughly 12 million shared, were counted in a later analysis. TCRdb's table, derived via immunoSEQ multiplex PCR, lists solely in-frame clones and lacks some. V, J and clone size reflect that table, while D and trimming were determined from the DNA. The repertoire holds about 120,000 clones, with 80% as singletons.

The sequence was obtained from a female donor in good health and CMV-seronegative. What was sequenced was PBMCs. This sequence joins TRBV5-1 and TRBJ2-1; 16 positions agree with TRBD2. CDR3 in amino acids: CASSRGGLAGGDEQFF. The CDR3 region has the DNA TGCGCCAGCAGTAGGGGGGGACTAGCGGGAGGGGATGAGCAGTTCTTC.